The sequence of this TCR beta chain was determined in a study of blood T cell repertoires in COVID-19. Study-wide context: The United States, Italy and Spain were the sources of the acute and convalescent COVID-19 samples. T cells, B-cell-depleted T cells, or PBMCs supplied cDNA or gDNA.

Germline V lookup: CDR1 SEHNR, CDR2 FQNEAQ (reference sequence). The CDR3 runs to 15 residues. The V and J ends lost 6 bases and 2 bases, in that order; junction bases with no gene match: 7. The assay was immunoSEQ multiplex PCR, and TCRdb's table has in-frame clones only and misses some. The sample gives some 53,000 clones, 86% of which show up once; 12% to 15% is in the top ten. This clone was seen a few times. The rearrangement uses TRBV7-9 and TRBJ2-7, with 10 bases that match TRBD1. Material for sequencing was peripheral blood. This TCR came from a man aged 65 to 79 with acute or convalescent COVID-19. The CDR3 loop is CASSSPGQGTYEQYF. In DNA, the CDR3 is TGTGCCAGCAGTTCACCGGGACAGGGGACCTACGAGCAGTACTTC.